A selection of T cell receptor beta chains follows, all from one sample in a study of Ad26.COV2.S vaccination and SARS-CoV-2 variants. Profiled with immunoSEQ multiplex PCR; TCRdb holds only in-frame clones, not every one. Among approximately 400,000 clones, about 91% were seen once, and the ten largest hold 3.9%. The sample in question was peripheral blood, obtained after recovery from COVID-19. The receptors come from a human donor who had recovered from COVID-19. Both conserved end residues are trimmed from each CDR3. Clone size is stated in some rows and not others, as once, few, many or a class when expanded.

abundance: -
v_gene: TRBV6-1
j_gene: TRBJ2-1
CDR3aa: ASSELTSGGKYNEQF

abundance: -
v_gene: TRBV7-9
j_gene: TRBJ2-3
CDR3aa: ASSLHDTDTQY

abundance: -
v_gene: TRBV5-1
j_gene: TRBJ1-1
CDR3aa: ASSLGRGALAEAF

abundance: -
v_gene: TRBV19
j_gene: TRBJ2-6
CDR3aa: ASSIKEQVWAGANVLT

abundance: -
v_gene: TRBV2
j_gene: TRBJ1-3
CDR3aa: ASSGAPFGGRILFGNTIY

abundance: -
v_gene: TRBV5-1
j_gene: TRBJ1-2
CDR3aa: ASSVQPTNYGYT

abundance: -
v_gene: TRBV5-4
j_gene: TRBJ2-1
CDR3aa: ASSSSDRGLFNNEQF

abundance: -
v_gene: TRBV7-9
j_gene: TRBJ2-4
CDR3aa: ASSSVSGGPLAKNIQY

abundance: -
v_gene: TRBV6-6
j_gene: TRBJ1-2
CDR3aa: ASSPTGFHGYT

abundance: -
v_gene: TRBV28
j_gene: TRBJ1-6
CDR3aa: ASSPTGGNSPLH

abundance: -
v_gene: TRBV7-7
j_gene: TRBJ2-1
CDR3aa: ASSSSGGATNEQF

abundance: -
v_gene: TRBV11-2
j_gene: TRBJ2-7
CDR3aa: ASSLEGATAYEQY

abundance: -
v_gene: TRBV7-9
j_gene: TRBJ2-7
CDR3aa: ASSSMRGPLSYEQY

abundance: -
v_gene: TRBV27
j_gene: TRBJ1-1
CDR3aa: ASSAKTGGTEAF

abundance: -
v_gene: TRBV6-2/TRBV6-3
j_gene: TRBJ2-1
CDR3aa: ASSGDSIYEQF

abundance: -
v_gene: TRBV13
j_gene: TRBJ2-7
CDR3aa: ASSSAGIYEQY

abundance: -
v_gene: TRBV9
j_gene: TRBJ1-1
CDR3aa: ASSVGALGATEAF

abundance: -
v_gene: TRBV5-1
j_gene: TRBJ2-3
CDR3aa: ASSLEGRSTDTQY

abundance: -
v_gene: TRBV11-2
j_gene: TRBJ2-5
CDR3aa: ASSPILASGGRPQETQY

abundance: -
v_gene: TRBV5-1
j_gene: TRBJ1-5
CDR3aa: ASSLDKTQH

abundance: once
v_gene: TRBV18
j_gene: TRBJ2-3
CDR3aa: ASSPEGGQY

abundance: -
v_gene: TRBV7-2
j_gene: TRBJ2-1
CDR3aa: ASSLAGQTLNEQF

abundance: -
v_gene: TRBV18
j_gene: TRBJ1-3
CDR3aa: ASSPLENTIY

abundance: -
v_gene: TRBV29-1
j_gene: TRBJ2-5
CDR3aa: SAGLPQETQY

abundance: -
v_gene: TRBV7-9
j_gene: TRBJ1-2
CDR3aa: ASSLRAETGYT

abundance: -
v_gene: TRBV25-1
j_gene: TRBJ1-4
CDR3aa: ASSEYRRSRTGNEKLF

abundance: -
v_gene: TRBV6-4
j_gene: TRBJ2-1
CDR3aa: ASSVGGRSYNEQF

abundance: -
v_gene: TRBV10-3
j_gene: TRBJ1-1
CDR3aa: AISESGRVNTEAF

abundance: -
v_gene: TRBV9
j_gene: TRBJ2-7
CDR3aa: ASSVGRGSHEQY

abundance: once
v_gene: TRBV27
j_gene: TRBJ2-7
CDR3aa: ASSRGNEQY

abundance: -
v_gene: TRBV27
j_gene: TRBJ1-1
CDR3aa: ASSRVTANTEAF

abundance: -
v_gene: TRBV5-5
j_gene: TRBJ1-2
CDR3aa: ASSSPGTANYGYT

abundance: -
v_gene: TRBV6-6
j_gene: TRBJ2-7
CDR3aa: ASSKYPTPYEQY

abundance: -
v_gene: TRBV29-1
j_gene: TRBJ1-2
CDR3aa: SVVVRDQGDYGYT

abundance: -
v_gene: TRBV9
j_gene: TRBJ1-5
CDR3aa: ASSVAGLQPQH

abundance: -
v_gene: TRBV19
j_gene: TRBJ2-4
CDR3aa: ASSNAGIGIQY

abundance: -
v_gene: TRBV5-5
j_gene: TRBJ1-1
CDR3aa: ASSPGWLNTEAF

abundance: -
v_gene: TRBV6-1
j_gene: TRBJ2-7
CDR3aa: ASSEVPGPTYEQY

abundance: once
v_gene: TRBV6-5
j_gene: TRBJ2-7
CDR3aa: ASTSGTSYEQY

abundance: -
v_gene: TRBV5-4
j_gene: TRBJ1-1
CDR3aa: ASSLRNQEAF

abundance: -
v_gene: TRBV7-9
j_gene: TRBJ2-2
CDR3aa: ASSSQVNTGELF

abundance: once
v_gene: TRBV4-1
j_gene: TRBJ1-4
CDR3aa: ASSQEAGTTNEKLF

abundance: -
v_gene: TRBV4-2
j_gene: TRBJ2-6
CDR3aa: ASSQDLGSGANVLT

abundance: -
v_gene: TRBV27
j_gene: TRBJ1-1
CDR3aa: ASSLSRGDILNTEAF

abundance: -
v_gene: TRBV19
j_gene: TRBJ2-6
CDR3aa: ASMKGSSGANVLT

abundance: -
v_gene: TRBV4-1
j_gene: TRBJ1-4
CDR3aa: ASSLWGRGTNEKLF

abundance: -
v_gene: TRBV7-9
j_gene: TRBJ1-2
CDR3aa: ASSLGGYGYT

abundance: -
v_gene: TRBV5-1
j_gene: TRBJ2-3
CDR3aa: ASSQEADTQY

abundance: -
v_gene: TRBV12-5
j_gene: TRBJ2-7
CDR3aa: ASGLVTKTYEQY

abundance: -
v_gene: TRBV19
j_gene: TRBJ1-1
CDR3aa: ASSLWTGQGDNEAF

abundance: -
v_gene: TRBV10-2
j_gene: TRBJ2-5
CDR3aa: ASSGTGGAESFQETQY

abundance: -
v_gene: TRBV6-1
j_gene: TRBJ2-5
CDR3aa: ASSGRGRALGQETQY

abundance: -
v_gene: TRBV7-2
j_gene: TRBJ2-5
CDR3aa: ASSLGFQGSGTQY

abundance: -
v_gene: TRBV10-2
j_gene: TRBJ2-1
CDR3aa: ASTRRTGANEQF

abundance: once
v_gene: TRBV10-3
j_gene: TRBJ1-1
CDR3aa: ATSSASGMNTEAF

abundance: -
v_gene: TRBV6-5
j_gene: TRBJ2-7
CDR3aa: ASSRLGGPTYEQY

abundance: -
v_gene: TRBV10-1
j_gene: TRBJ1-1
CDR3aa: ASRGQPNTEAF

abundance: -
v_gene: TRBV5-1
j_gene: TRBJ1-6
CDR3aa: ASSGSRDRGNSPLH

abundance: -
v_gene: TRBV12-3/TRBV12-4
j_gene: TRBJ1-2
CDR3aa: ASSEGVPYGYT